The sequence of this T cell receptor (beta chain) was determined in a study of CD8 T cells in ankylosing spondylitis. Broader study findings: Reactive arthritis synovial fluid and blood previously showed some of these motif variants. As for the disease-linked clones, they showed a CD8+ phenotype and occurred at relatively low frequencies in peripheral blood. Blood of patients with ankylosing spondylitis appeared to be characterized by a TCR beta motif of seven or eight highly homologous variants. Significant enrichment of disease-linked clones was reported in matched ankylosing spondylitis synovial fluid.

Trimming removed 6 bases from V and 0 bases from J, with 9 bases in between. CDR3 size: 13 residues. The germline V gene encodes CDR1 SGHRS and CDR2 YFSETQ. Libraries of TCR beta came from quantitative 5'-RACE with molecular barcodes. TCRdb analysed the 5' RACE reads with MiXCR anew, one entry per CDR3 protein. Here the sample spans around 540,000 distinct CDR3 sequences, about 13% being singletons. This clonotype has only a few counts. Its specificity is unknown. The J gene is TRBJ1-1, the V gene TRBV5-1; D is possibly TRBD1 (5 bases). Input material: blood, either unsorted or a sorted T cell fraction (not recorded which). This receptor was taken from a male donor with ankylosing spondylitis. The CDR3 sequence is CASKKDMNTEAFF. CDR3 in DNA: TGCGCCAGCAAAAAGGACATGAACACTGAAGCTTTCTTT.